The table lists the clone carrying this TCR beta chain with a few counts. Alongside a J-beta primer mix, a sample-barcoded 5' primer served in a second PCR lasting about 6 to 12 cycles. From the 5' RACE reads, TCRdb called clonotypes with MiXCR, one entry per CDR3 protein. The sample lists over 1,500,000 distinct CDR3 sequences, roughly 43% occurring once. V was cut by 2 bases and J by 6 bases, with 14 bases left in between. The CDR3 is 14 residues long. The germline CDR1 and CDR2 sequences are SGHKS and YYEKEE (reference sequence). Each sample yielded at least 6 million isolated PBMCs. These data originate in a study of blood T cells in healthy people across ages.

V gene TRBV5-5 combines with J gene TRBJ1-2; D remains unclear. The TCR comes from a human donor in good health. Material: blood. Here the CDR3 reads CASSLPSEYDGYTF. The CDR3, as DNA: TGTGCCAGCAGCTTACCGTCAGAGTACGATGGCTACACCTTC.